The 15 T cell receptor beta chains below all came from one sample that was sequenced in a study of T cell responses to AZD1222 COVID-19 vaccine. The protocol was immunoSEQ multiplex PCR, while the TCRdb copy is restricted to in-frame clones and leaves out a portion. The repertoire holds roughly 140,000 clones, with about nine tenths as singletons. Sequencing was performed on peripheral blood, taken on day 0 of MenACWY control vaccination. The receptors here all came from an adult in good health.

The CDR3, as DNA: TGTGCCAGCAGAAGGGGCACAGATACGCAGTATTTT. Its protein is CASRRGTDTQYF. The chain employs TRBV27 and TRBJ2-3; unclear D gene. This CDR3 contains 12 residues. Germline assignment: CDR1 MNHEY and CDR2 SMNVEV (reference sequence). Trimming stripped 6 bases from V and 1 base from J, with 5 bases between.

The genes are TRBV24-1 and TRBJ1-2; 9 bases align to TRBD1. With V trimmed by 4 bases and J by 7 bases, 6 bases remained unmatched. Germline CDR1 reads KGHDR; CDR2 reads SFDVKD. The CDR3 totals 14 residues. The CDR3 DNA sequence: TGTGCCACCAGTGAACCCGGGACAGGGTCTGGCTACACCTTC. Its protein product is CATSEPGTGSGYTF.

The rearrangement links TRBV27 to TRBJ2-1; tentatively, D is TRBD1 (6 bases). The CDR3 sequence is 15 residues long. Germline V lookup: CDR1 MNHEY, CDR2 SMNVEV (reference sequence). Trimming took off 0 bases at V and 5 bases at J, with 11 bases between the two ends. DNA for the CDR3: TGTGCCAGCAGTTTATCCCCGGACAGAAACAATGAGCAGTTCTTC. Amino acids: CASSLSPDRNNEQFF.

The chain links TRBV2 to TRBJ1-1; no clear D. V lost 2 bases and J 1 base, leaving 5 bases between the germline ends. Per germline, CDR1 SNHLY and CDR2 FYNNEI. The CDR3 is 13 amino acids. CDR3 nucleotide sequence: TGTGCCAGCAGTGAAAGCCCGAACACTGAAGCTTTCTTT. This translates into CASSESPNTEAFF. Drawing the rest from reference TRBV2 and TRBJ1-1, the complete variable domain is EPEVTQTPSHQVTQMGQEVILRCVPISNHLYFYWYRQILGQKVEFLVSFYNNEISEKSEIFDDQFSVERPDGSNFTLKIRSTKLEDSAMYFCASSESPNTEAFFGQGTRLTVV.

The chain employs TRBV6-6 and TRBJ2-4, with D possibly TRBD2 on 6 matching bases. This CDR3 contains 12 residues. Trimming took 2 bases from V and 11 from J, leaving 10 bases between them. The germline V gene has CDR1 MNHNY and CDR2 SVGAGI (reference sequence). CDR3 coding DNA: TGTGCCAGCAGTTACCGGCGGGGTTTTCAGTACTTC. This sequence encodes CASSYRRGFQYF.

V and J are TRBV6-5 and TRBJ1-1; no firm D call. Deletions cut 0 bases from V and 6 bases from J, with 17 bases between. CDR3 size: 16 residues. Germline values: CDR1 MNHEY, CDR2 SVGAGI. Here the CDR3 reads CASSYSKLGSYPEAFF. Here the CDR3 DNA reads TGTGCCAGCAGTTACTCGAAATTGGGCTCCTACCCTGAAGCTTTCTTT.

This clone was seen a few times. V usage is TRBV7-3 and J usage is TRBJ2-7; no clear D gene. V was trimmed by 2 bases and J by 3 bases, leaving 11 bases between them. The CDR3 extends over 14 amino acids. Germline-derived CDR1 and CDR2 are SGHTA and FQGTGA. CDR3 protein: CASSLPQLDYEQYF. CDR3 DNA: TGTGCCAGCAGCTTACCCCAACTCGACTACGAGCAGTACTTC.

Turning to this clone: Other nucleotide sequences from this sample produce the same CDR3. The chain has TRBV2 and TRBJ2-7; no clear D. The germline V and J ends were trimmed by 2 bases and 4 bases, with 6 bases remaining between them. The CDR3 loop spans 12 amino acids. Germline V lookup: CDR1 SNHLY, CDR2 FYNNEI. CDR3 region: CASSERRYEQYF. The CDR3 DNA follows: TGTGCCAGCAGTGAAAGGCGGTACGAGCAGTACTTC.

J is TRBJ2-5 and V is TRBV9, with TRBD2 matching 14 bases. There are 15 residues in the CDR3. V trimming: 4 bases; J trimming: 4 bases; junction bases outside the gene matches: 3. Germline loops: CDR1 SGDLS, CDR2 YYNGEE. Here the CDR3 reads CASSPGLAGGETQYF. The CDR3 DNA reads TGTGCCAGCAGCCCAGGACTAGCGGGGGGAGAGACCCAGTACTTC.

This clone was detected once. The gene calls are TRBV9 and TRBJ2-1; D call uncertain. The V and J ends lost 0 bases and 8 bases respectively, with 9 bases between them. In germline, CDR1 is SGDLS, CDR2 YYNGEE. The CDR3 has 13 residues. The DNA of the CDR3 is TGTGCCAGCAGCGTAGGCCCCCCGGATGAGCAGTTCTTC. Its translation: CASSVGPPDEQFF. Using reference TRBV9 and TRBJ2-1 for the parts outside the CDR3, the full variable domain is DSGVTQTPKHLITATGQRVTLRCSPRSGDLSVYWYQQSLDQGLQFLIQYYNGEERAKGNILERFSAQQFPDLHSELNLSSLELGDSALYFCASSVGPPDEQFFGPGTRLTVL.

The chain has TRBV5-1 and TRBJ1-6; 8 nucleotides agree with TRBD1. The CDR3 consists of 14 residues. V trimming: 6 bases; J trimming: 6 bases; junction bases outside the gene matches: 5. The germline CDR1 and CDR2 sequences are SGHRS and YFSETQ. The chain's CDR3 is CASTDRGGNSPLHF. The CDR3 region has the DNA TGCGCCAGCACAGACAGGGGAGGTAATTCACCCCTCCACTTT.

The chain links TRBV7-2 to TRBJ2-7; the D is unclear. V lost 3 bases and J lost 2, with 11 bases in between. Germline values: CDR1 SGHTA, CDR2 FQGNSA. The CDR3 is 14 amino acids. The CDR3, as DNA: TGTGCCAGCAGCTTTTTCGGGCCTACCTACGAGCAGTACTTC. Its translation is CASSFFGPTYEQYF.

The chain couples TRBV2 to TRBJ1-1; D is possibly TRBD1 (5 bases). This CDR3 contains 17 residues. Germline V CDR1 and CDR2: SNHLY, FYNNEI. The V end lost 6 bases, the J end lost 2 bases, and 22 bases lay between the germline ends. The CDR3 DNA reads TGTGCCAGCAGGGGCCTCGACGGGGCTGGATTTAACACTGAAGCTTTCTTT. Its translation is CASRGLDGAGFNTEAFF.

This chain connects TRBV3-1 (or the pseudogene TRBV3-2) to TRBJ1-2; no reliable D call. This CDR3 has 14 amino acids. Germline V gene sequence: CDR1 LGHDT, CDR2 YNNKEL (reference sequence). V shed 1 base and J shed 1 base, with 7 bases lying between them. CDR3 in amino acids: CASSQGEDNYGYTF. In DNA, the CDR3 is TGTGCCAGCAGCCAAGGGGAAGATAACTATGGCTACACCTTC.

The V call is TRBV10-3, the J call TRBJ2-5, with TRBD2 as a possible D gene (5 bases). V lost 4 bases and J 5 bases, leaving 5 bases between the germline ends. Germline assignment: CDR1 ENHRY and CDR2 SYGVKD. This CDR3 region has 11 residues. CDR3 in amino acids: CAISGGETQYF. The CDR3 DNA is TGTGCCATCAGTGGAGGGGAGACCCAGTACTTC.